This T cell receptor beta chain was recorded in a study of blood T cells in healthy people across ages (dated by TCRdb to the mid-2010s). Background for the entire study: In model experiments, roughly one uniquely barcoded TCR beta cDNA molecule per two T cells was captured by template switching. To track age-related changes in TCR beta repertoire diversity, the study relied on deep sequencing normalized with unique cDNA molecular identifiers. The donors were divided into four age groups: young (average around 16 years), middle-aged (over 35), aged (about 60) and long-lived (82). To avoid experimental bias, donors of different ages were randomly spread across the sequencing lanes. Using the same blood draw, the study looked at two additional independent replicas of 1 million unique cDNA reads for two donors, one aged 18 to 30 and the other aged 80 or older.

A distance of 13 bases separates the germline ends of V and J, which lose 0 bases and 8 bases respectively. The CDR3 spans 15 residues, from the cysteine through the phenylalanine. Only the CDR3 region is kept as DNA, spanning 45 bases read in frame from base 1. From the germline V gene, CDR1 is LGHNA and CDR2 is YNFKEQ. The full study reports these points: Because profiling used bulk unsorted PBMCs, naive and antigen-experienced compartments could not be compared conclusively. Compared with the aged group, more naive CD4+ T cells, fewer expanded clones and increased TCR diversity were shown by the long-lived group, suggesting age selection. Observed TCR beta diversity per million T cells fell roughly linearly with age, and a significant reduction was already apparent by age about 38. Because the CMV infection status of the donors was unknown, age-related changes in expanded clonotypes may potentially have been confounded. Estimates of total diversity from one million sequenced T cells were regarded as lower bounds and underestimates. There was a strong correlation between observed TCR beta diversity and the percentage of naive T cells measured by flow cytometry.

The donors were some 36 Caucasian individuals from Russia, aged roughly 6 to 95 years, who were systemically healthy. Approximately 11 milliliters of peripheral blood were drawn from each donor into EDTA-treated Vacutainer tubes. Ficoll-Paque density-gradient centrifugation was used to isolate PBMCs, with at least 7 million obtained per sample. Total RNA was extracted from PBMCs with Trizol reagent, with at least 5.5 micrograms obtained per sample. Naive CD45RAhigh/CD27high T cell percentages were measured by flow cytometry on a PBMC aliquot from every donor. Library creation used 5' RACE. TCRdb names Illumina HiSeq 2500 as the instrument used. A second PCR of about 6 to 12 cycles was performed with a sample-barcoded 5' primer and a J-beta primer mix. Each TCR beta cDNA molecule received a unique molecular identifier from a template-switch 5' adaptor carrying 12 random nucleotides. Each sample yielded at least 3 million CDR3-containing paired-end reads. All of the RNA was converted into first-strand cDNA using the Mint cDNA synthesis kit, with a TRBC-specific oligonucleotide serving as the primer. After uracil-DNA glycosylase treatment, a first 18-cycle PCR used universal primers M1SS and BC2_uni_R on all cDNA. As for the original processing: Normalization of each sample was performed by random selection of 1 million high-quality reads, each carrying a distinct molecular identifier. Reads with shared molecular identifiers were discarded instead of being binned into consensus sequences. MiTCR, with a Q25 quality threshold and the strictest error-elimination algorithm, was used for CDR3 identification, clonotype clustering and error correction. A nonparametric unseen species model with Euler transformation was used to estimate a lower bound on total TCR beta diversity. TCRdb reprocessed the public reads (quality trimming at Q25 with fastp, clone calling with MiXCR) and kept in-frame beta chains. Records with the same CDR3 protein are collapsed into one entry carrying the most frequent genes and DNA. V and J calls and clone size were set by TCRdb, not the authors. The table for this sample lists about 1.4 million distinct CDR3 sequences; roughly 64% of them were counted only once. Together, the top ten hold over 5.5% of the sample.

A remark on this clonotype: The target of this receptor is not known. No per-base quality is available; no much larger clone lies one base away.

This clonotype was sampled from a man younger than 30 in good health. The chain couples TRBV4-2 to TRBJ1-4; the D segment cannot be called with confidence. The sample comprised blood. The DNA sequence is as follows: TGTGCCAGCAGCCAAGAGGGGAGAAGTGGGGAAAAACTGTTTTTT. It translates as CASSQEGRSGEKLFF.